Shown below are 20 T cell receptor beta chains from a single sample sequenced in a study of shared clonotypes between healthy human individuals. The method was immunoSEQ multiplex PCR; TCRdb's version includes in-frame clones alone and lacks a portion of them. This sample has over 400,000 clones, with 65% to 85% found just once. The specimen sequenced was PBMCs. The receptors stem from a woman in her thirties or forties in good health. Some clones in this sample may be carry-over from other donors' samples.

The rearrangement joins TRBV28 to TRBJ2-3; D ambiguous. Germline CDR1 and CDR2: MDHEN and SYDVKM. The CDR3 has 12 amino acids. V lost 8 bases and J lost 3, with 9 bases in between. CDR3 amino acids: CASSTPTDTQYF. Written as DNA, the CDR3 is TGTGCCAGCTCGACCCCAACAGATACGCAGTATTTT.

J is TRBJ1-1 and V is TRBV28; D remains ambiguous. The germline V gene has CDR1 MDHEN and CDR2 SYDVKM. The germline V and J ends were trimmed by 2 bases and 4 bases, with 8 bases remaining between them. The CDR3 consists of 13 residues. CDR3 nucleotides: TGTGCCAGCAGTTTACAGGTTCTCACTGAAGCTTTCTTT. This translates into CASSLQVLTEAFF. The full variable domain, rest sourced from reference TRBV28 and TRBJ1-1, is DVKVTQSSRYLVKRTGEKVFLECVQDMDHENMFWYRQDPGLGLRLIYFSYDVKMKEKGDIPEGYSVSREKKERFSLILESASTNQTSMYLCASSLQVLTEAFFGQGTRLTVV.

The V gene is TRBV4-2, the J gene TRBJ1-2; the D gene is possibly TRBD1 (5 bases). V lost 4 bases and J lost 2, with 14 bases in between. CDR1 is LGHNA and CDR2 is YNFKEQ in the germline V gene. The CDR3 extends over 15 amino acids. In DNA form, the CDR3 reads TGTGCCAGCAGCCCTCAGGGCAGGCTCAACTATGGCTACACCTTC. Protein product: CASSPQGRLNYGYTF.

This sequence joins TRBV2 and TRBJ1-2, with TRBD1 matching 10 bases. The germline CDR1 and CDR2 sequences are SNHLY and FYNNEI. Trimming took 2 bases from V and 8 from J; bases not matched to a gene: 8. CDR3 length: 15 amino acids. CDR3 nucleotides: TGTGCCAGCAGTGAAATGGCGGGACAGGGGAAAGGCTACACCTTC. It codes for CASSEMAGQGKGYTF. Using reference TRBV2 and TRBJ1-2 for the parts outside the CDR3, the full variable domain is EPEVTQTPSHQVTQMGQEVILRCVPISNHLYFYWYRQILGQKVEFLVSFYNNEISEKSEIFDDQFSVERPDGSNFTLKIRSTKLEDSAMYFCASSEMAGQGKGYTFGSGTRLTVV.

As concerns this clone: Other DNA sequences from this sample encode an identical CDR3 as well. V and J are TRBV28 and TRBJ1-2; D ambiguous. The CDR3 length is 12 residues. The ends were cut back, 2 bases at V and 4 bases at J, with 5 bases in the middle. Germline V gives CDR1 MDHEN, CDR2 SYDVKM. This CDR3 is CASSLPPYGYTF. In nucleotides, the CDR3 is TGTGCCAGCAGTTTACCGCCCTATGGCTACACCTTC.

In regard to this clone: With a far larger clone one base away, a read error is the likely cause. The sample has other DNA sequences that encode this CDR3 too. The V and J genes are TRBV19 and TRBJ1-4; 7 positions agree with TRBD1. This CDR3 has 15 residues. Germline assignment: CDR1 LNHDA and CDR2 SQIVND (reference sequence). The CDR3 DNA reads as TGTGCCAGTAGCACAGGGGAGGAGGGATACGAAAAACTATTTTTT. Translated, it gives CASSTGEEGYEKLFF.

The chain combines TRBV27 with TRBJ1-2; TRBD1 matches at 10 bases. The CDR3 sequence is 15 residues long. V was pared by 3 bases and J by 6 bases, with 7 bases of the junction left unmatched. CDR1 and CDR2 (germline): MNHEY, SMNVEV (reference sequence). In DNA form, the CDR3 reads TGTGCCAGCAGTTTCTCCCGGGACAGGGGAAATGGCTACACCTTC. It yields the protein CASSFSRDRGNGYTF.

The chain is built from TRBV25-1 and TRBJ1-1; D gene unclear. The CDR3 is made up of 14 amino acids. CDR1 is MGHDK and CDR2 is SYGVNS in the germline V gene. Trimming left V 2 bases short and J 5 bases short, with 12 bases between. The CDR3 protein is CASSEGPPRTEAFF. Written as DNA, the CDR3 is TGTGCCAGCAGTGAAGGCCCCCCGAGGACTGAAGCTTTCTTT.

The chain's CDR3 is CASSAGPGRPFAYEQYF. CDR3 nucleotide sequence: TGCGCCAGCAGCGCCGGACCGGGACGTCCCTTCGCTTACGAGCAGTACTTC. The genes are TRBV5-1 and TRBJ2-7, with D perhaps given as TRBD1 or TRBD2 (5 bases each). V dropped 4 bases and J dropped 4 bases, with 24 bases sitting between them. Looked up from germline, CDR1 is SGHRS and CDR2 is YFSETQ. This CDR3 comprises 17 residues.

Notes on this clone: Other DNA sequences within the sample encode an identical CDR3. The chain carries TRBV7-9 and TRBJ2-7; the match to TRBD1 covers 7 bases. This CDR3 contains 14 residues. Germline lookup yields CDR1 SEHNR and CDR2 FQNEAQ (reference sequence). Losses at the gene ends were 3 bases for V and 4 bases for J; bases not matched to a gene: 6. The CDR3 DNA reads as TGTGCCAGCAGCTTGGGAACAGGGGTGTACGAGCAGTACTTC. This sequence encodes CASSLGTGVYEQYF.

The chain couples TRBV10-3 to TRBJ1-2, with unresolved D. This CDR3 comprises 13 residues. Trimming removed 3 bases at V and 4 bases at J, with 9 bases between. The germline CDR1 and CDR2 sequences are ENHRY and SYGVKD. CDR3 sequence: CAISDFRFYGYTF. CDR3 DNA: TGTGCCATCAGTGATTTCCGGTTCTATGGCTACACCTTC.

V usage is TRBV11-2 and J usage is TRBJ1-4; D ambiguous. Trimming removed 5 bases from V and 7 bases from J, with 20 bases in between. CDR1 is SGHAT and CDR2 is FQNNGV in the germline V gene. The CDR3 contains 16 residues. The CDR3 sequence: CASSPERAGRIEKLFF. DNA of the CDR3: TGTGCCAGCAGCCCCGAGAGAGCGGGGAGGATTGAAAAACTGTTTTTT.

For the CDR3, the DNA is TGTGCCAGCAGTCACAGGGACATCGGAGGGACCCAGTACTTC. Residues: CASSHRDIGGTQYF. This chain connects TRBV7-2 to TRBJ2-5; D may be TRBD1 (6 bases). Between the trimmed V and J ends, which lost 6 bases and 7 bases, there was a span of 18 bases. The CDR3 covers 14 residues. The germline V gene has CDR1 SGHTA and CDR2 FQGNSA.

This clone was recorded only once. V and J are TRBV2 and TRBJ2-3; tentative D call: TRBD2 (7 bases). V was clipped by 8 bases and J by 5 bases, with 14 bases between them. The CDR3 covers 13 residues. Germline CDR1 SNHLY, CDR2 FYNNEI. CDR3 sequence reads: CASGGGRLDTQYF. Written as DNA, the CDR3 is TGTGCCAGCGGGGGCGGGAGATTAGATACGCAGTATTTT.

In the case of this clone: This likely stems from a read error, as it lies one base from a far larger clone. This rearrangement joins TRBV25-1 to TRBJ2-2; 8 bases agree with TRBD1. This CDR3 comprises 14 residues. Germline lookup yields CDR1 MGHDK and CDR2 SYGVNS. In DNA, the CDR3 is TGTGCCAGCGGGGACAGGATGAACACCGGGGAGCTGTCTTTT. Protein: CASGDRMNTGELSF.

The CDR3 loop reads CASSLDLSSSYEQYF. In DNA form, the CDR3 reads TGTGCCAGCAGCTTAGACTTGTCAAGCTCCTACGAGCAGTACTTC. The gene calls are TRBV7-9 and TRBJ2-7; D unclear. The CDR3 contains 15 residues. V lost 1 base and J 0 bases, leaving 10 bases between the germline ends. Germline loops: CDR1 SEHNR, CDR2 FQNEAQ (reference sequence).

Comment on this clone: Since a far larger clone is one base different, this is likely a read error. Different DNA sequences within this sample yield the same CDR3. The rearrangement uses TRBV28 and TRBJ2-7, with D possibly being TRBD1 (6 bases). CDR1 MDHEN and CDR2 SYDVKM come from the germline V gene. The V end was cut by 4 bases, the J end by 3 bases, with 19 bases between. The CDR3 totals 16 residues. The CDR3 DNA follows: TGTGCCAGCAGTTCGATTGCCAGGGGCCGGGTCTACGAGCAGTACTTC. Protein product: CASSSIARGRVYEQYF.

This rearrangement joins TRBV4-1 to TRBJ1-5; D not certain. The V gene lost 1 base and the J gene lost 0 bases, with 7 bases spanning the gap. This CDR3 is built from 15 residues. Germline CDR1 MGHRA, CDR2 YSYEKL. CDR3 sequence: CASSQGLLSNQPQHF. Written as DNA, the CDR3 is TGCGCCAGCAGCCAAGGGCTACTTAGCAATCAGCCCCAGCATTTT.

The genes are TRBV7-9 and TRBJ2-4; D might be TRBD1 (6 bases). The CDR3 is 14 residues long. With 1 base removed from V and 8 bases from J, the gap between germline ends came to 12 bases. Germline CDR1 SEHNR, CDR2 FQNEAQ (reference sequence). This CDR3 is CASSLGRGEDIQYF. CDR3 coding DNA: TGTGCCAGCAGCTTAGGCAGGGGAGAGGACATTCAGTACTTC.

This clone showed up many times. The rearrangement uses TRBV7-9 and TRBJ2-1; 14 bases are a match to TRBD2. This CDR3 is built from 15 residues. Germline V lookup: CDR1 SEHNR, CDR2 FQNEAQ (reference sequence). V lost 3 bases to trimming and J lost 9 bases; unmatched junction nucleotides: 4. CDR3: CASSFRTSGRSEQFF. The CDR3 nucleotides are TGTGCCAGCAGCTTTAGGACTAGCGGGAGGTCTGAGCAGTTCTTC.